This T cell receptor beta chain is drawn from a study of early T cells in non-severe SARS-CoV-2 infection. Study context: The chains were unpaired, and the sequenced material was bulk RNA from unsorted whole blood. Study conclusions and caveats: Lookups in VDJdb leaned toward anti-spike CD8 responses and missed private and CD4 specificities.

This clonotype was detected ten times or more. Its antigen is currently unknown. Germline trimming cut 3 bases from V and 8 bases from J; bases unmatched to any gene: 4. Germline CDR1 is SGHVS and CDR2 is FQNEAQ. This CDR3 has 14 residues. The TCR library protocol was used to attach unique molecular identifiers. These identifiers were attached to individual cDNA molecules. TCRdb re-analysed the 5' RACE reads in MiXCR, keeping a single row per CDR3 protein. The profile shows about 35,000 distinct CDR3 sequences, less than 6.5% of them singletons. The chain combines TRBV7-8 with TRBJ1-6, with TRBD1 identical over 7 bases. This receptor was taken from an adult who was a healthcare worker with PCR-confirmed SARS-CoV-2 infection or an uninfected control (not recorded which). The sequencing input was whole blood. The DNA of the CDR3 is TGTGCCAGCAGCTTTGGGCAGGGGGATTCACCCCTCCACTTT. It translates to CASSFGQGDSPLHF.